The 9 T cell receptor beta chains below all came from one sample that was sequenced in a study of cytomegalovirus exposure and HLA in healthy donors. The study ran its PCR with 60 Vbeta and 13 Jbeta primers. The assay was immunoSEQ multiplex PCR, and TCRdb's table has in-frame clones only and misses some. The sample holds approximately 100,000 clones, more than 75% seen once. The sample was PBMCs. The receptor set was obtained from a woman in her thirties or forties in good health and CMV-seronegative.

Comment on this clone: A junction boundary mismatches the germline segment, possibly from a read error. V gene TRBV5-4 combines with J gene TRBJ2-2, with 10 positions matching TRBD2. Germline CDR1 SGHNT, CDR2 YYREEE (reference sequence). This CDR3 contains 15 residues. CDR3 region: CTSSPGLATTGELFF. The CDR3 DNA follows: TGTACCAGCAGCCCGGGACTAGCGACCACCGGGGAGCTGTTTTTT.

The chain recombines TRBV6-1 with TRBJ1-4, with 8 bases aligning to TRBD1. The CDR3 is made up of 14 amino acids. CDR1 is MNHNS, CDR2 SASEGT, per germline. V shed 6 bases and J 8 bases; nucleotides not matched to a gene: 8. This chain's CDR3 is CASRVTGVGEKLFF. DNA for the CDR3: TGTGCCAGCAGGGTGACAGGGGTAGGGGAAAAACTGTTTTTT.

This chain uses TRBV5-4 with TRBJ1-2; maybe TRBD1 (5 bases). Deletions cut 2 bases from V and 3 bases from J, with 8 bases between. This CDR3 comprises 13 residues. The germline gives CDR1 SGHNT, CDR2 YYREEE (reference sequence). The CDR3: CASSFSRDYGYTF. CDR3 bases: TGTGCCAGCAGCTTTAGCAGGGACTATGGCTACACCTTC.

The chain employs TRBV5-6 and TRBJ1-5, with 7 bases aligning to TRBD1. Germline V gene lookup returns CDR1 SGHDT and CDR2 YYEEEE. This CDR3 has 15 amino acids. The junction had 12 bases not matched to a gene; V was cut back by 5 bases and J by 7 bases. This chain's CDR3 is CASRLAGQAHQPQHF. The CDR3, as DNA: TGTGCCAGCAGACTAGCTGGACAGGCTCACCAGCCCCAGCATTTT.

The V and J genes are TRBV15 and TRBJ1-5, with D perhaps matching TRBD1 (6 bases). CDR3 length: 15 amino acids. Germline-derived CDR1 and CDR2 are LNHNV and YYDKDF (reference sequence). V was cut by 6 bases and J by 5 bases, with 17 bases left in between. The CDR3 DNA is TGTGCCACCAGAGACAGGTTCCTCACCGATCAGCCCCAGCATTTT. This translates into CATRDRFLTDQPQHF.

The chain links TRBV28 to TRBJ1-2, with a weak D call TRBD1 (5 bases). CDR3 length: 14 residues. Germline V gene sequence: CDR1 MDHEN, CDR2 SYDVKM. Trimming left V 6 bases short and J 3 bases short, with 14 bases between. In nucleotides, the CDR3 is TGTGCCAGCAGCCCAGACAGATACTACTATGGCTACACCTTC. Its protein product is CASSPDRYYYGYTF.

This clone was found a few times. The CDR3 DNA reads TGCAGCGTTCTGAGGGACTCAAGCTCTGAAGCTTTCTTT. This sequence encodes CSVLRDSSSEAFF. V gene TRBV29-1 combines with J gene TRBJ1-1; perhaps TRBD1 as D (5 bases). The V end was cut by 5 bases, the J end by 6 bases, with 16 bases between. CDR1 and CDR2 (germline): SQVTM, ANQGSEA. CDR3 size: 13 residues.

The chain is built from TRBV11-2 and TRBJ1-6; TRBD1 might be the D (6 bases). The CDR3 extends over 14 amino acids. Germline V CDR1 and CDR2: SGHAT, FQNNGV. V shed 6 bases and J shed 11 bases, with 17 bases lying between them. This CDR3 reads CASRGTGTRTPLHF. The CDR3 DNA reads TGTGCCAGCAGGGGGACCGGGACAAGAACACCCCTCCACTTT.

The CDR3 sequence: CASSLATNSGGVEQFF. CDR3 nucleotide sequence: TGCGCCAGCAGCTTGGCCACAAATAGCGGGGGGGTTGAGCAGTTCTTC. This chain joins TRBV5-1 and TRBJ2-1; the match to TRBD2 covers 11 bases. Per germline, CDR1 SGHRS and CDR2 YFSETQ. The trim removed 0 bases at V and 9 bases at J, leaving 8 bases unmatched. The CDR3 has 16 residues.